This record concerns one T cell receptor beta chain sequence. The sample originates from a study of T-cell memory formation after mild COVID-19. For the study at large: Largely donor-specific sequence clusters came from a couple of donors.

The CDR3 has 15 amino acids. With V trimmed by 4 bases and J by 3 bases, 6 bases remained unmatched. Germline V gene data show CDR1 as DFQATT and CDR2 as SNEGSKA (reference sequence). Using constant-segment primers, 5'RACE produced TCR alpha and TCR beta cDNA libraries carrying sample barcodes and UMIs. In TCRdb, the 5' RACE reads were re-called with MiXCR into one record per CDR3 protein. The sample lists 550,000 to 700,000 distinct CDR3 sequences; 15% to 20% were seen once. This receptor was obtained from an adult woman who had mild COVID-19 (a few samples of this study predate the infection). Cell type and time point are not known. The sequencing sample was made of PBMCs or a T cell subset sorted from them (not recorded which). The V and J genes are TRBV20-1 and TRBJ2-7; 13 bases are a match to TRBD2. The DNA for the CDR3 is TGCAGTGCTACCCTGACTAGCGGGGGGCTCTACGAGCAGTACTTC. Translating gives CSATLTSGGLYEQYF.